A single sample is the source of the 19 T cell receptor beta chains below, sequenced in a study of cytomegalovirus exposure and HLA in healthy donors. The PCR had 60 Vbeta and 13 Jbeta primers. Repertoires were generated with immunoSEQ multiplex PCR, while TCRdb's copy carries only in-frame clones and drops some. The table records roughly 71,000 clones, around 73% of them present only once. Sequencing was done on a sample of PBMCs. These receptors were taken from a girl aged 10-17 years in good health and CMV-seropositive.

This clone occurred once. This chain links TRBV2 with TRBJ1-1, with 8 bases identical to TRBD1. The ends lost 2 bases at V and 9 bases at J; junction bases unmatched: 11. The CDR3 sequence is 15 residues long. CDR1 is SNHLY, CDR2 FYNNEI, per germline. The CDR3 sequence is CASSELSAGGGKAFF. CDR3 DNA: TGTGCCAGCAGTGAATTGTCGGCAGGGGGCGGTAAAGCTTTCTTT.

This clone came up once. The chain carries TRBV6-5 and TRBJ2-7; TRBD2 is a possible D gene (5 bases). The V gene lost 2 bases and the J gene lost 1 base, with 15 bases spanning the gap. The CDR3 extends over 16 amino acids. Germline V gene sequence: CDR1 MNHEY, CDR2 SVGAGI. The CDR3: CASSYTPFRGSYEQYF. In nucleotides, the CDR3 is TGTGCCAGCAGTTACACCCCTTTTCGGGGTTCCTACGAGCAGTACTTC.

The CDR3 here is CASSRQGTTEAFF. The CDR3 DNA reads TGTGCCAGCAGTCGACAGGGCACCACTGAAGCTTTCTTT. The chain employs TRBV6-5 and TRBJ1-1, with 7 bases that match TRBD1. The CDR3 totals 13 residues. Germline trimming cut 5 bases from V and 4 bases from J; bases unmatched to any gene: 4. Germline lookup yields CDR1 MNHEY and CDR2 SVGAGI.

The chain carries TRBV6-4 and TRBJ2-3, with D perhaps matching TRBD2 (5 bases). The germline V gene encodes CDR1 MRHNA and CDR2 SNTAGT. This CDR3 spans 15 amino acids. Trimming cost V 4 bases and J 6 bases, with 17 bases left between them. The CDR3 sequence is CASSASWGEGDTQYF. CDR3 bases: TGTGCCAGCAGTGCATCCTGGGGAGAAGGGGATACGCAGTATTTT.

The chain combines TRBV6-1 with TRBJ1-1; 10 nucleotides match TRBD1. The length of the CDR3 is 15 residues. V was clipped by 5 bases and J by 5 bases; unmatched bases: 8. Germline CDR1 and CDR2: MNHNS and SASEGT. CDR3 amino acids: CASSFGTGATTEAFF. CDR3 in DNA: TGTGCCAGCAGTTTTGGGACAGGGGCGACAACTGAAGCTTTCTTT.

The CDR3 reads CASSSEGLAGEQYF. CDR3 DNA: TGTGCCAGCAGTTCAGAGGGACTAGCGGGCGAGCAGTACTTC. The V gene is TRBV28, the J gene TRBJ2-7, with TRBD2 identical over 12 bases. Germline values: CDR1 MDHEN, CDR2 SYDVKM. This CDR3 has 14 residues. V shed 4 bases and J 6 bases; nucleotides not matched to a gene: 4.

The chain combines TRBV6-5 with TRBJ1-6; TRBD1 matches 9 bases. J was trimmed by 7 bases and V by 5 bases; bases with no gene match: 3. Germline V gene data show CDR1 as MNHEY and CDR2 as SVGAGI. The CDR3 spans 14 residues. Here the CDR3 DNA reads TGTGCCAGCAGTCAAGGGACAGGGAATTCACCCCTCCACTTT. Protein: CASSQGTGNSPLHF.

This sequence joins TRBV5-1 and TRBJ2-1, with 16 positions matching TRBD2. V lost 5 bases, J lost 7 bases, and 9 bases stayed unmatched. The length of the CDR3 is 17 residues. The germline gives CDR1 SGHRS, CDR2 YFSETQ. DNA for the CDR3: TGCGCCAGCAGATTAGCGGGACTAGCGGGAGGGTTAAATGAGCAGTTCTTC. Its protein product is CASRLAGLAGGLNEQFF. Complete variable domain (other parts from reference TRBV5-1 and TRBJ2-1): KAGVTQTPRYLIKTRGQQVTLSCSPISGHRSVSWYQQTPGQGLQFLFEYFSETQRNKGNFPGRFSGRQFSNSRSEMNVSTLELGDSALYLCASRLAGLAGGLNEQFFGPGTRLTVL.

This sequence joins TRBV5-1 and TRBJ2-1; 9 bases are a match to TRBD2. CDR1 is SGHRS, CDR2 YFSETQ, per germline. The V and J ends lost 4 bases and 5 bases, in that order; junction bases with no gene match: 16. The CDR3 extends over 18 amino acids. The DNA for the CDR3 is TGCGCCAGCAGCCCCTCCCCTGGGGCGGGGGGGCCCCACAATGAGCAGTTCTTC. Protein product: CASSPSPGAGGPHNEQFF.

The rearrangement uses TRBV30 and TRBJ2-2; D gene uncertain. This CDR3 spans 13 amino acids. Germline V gene lookup returns CDR1 GTSNPN and CDR2 SVGIG (reference sequence). V lost 2 bases and J 6 bases, leaving 10 bases between the germline ends. CDR3 residues: CAWSPHSPGELFF. In DNA form, the CDR3 reads TGTGCCTGGAGTCCCCACAGCCCCGGGGAGCTGTTTTTT.

The genes are TRBV18 and TRBJ1-4, with a possible D match to TRBD1 (6 bases). Germline lookup yields CDR1 KGHSH and CDR2 LQKENI. This CDR3 is built from 15 residues. V lost 3 bases and J lost 10, with 18 bases in between. The CDR3 sequence is CASSPDRTVAGKLFF. CDR3 sequence (DNA): TGTGCCAGCTCACCCGACAGGACCGTGGCTGGAAAACTGTTTTTT.

This rearrangement joins TRBV10-3 to TRBJ1-1; TRBD1 matches at 9 bases. The CDR3 has 15 amino acids. Trimming took 3 bases from V and 1 from J; bases not matched to a gene: 3. Germline CDR1 is ENHRY and CDR2 is SYGVKD. The CDR3 loop is CAISDPGQGNTEAFF. CDR3 nucleotides: TGTGCCATCAGTGACCCGGGACAGGGGAACACTGAAGCTTTCTTT.

J is TRBJ1-1 and V is TRBV7-2; D remains unclear. Looked up from germline, CDR1 is SGHTA and CDR2 is FQGNSA. The CDR3 consists of 15 residues. V dropped 3 bases and J dropped 4 bases, with 15 bases sitting between them. The CDR3 nucleotides read TGTGCCAGCAGCTTGGACTTTTTGGTGAGCACTGAAGCTTTCTTT. Translated, it gives CASSLDFLVSTEAFF.

In nucleotides, the CDR3 is TGTGCCAGCAGCTTTGGACAGGGGGCCGCTGAAGCTTTCTTT. Translating gives CASSFGQGAAEAFF. The rearrangement links TRBV7-2 to TRBJ1-1; 11 bases match TRBD1. The germline CDR1 and CDR2 sequences are SGHTA and FQGNSA. The junction had 3 bases not matched to a gene; V was cut back by 3 bases and J by 6 bases. The CDR3 runs 14 residues.

The chain recombines TRBV28 with TRBJ1-2; no firm D call. CDR3 length equals 12 residues. Germline CDR1 is MDHEN and CDR2 is SYDVKM. V shed 6 bases and J shed 5 bases, with 10 bases lying between them. The CDR3 DNA reads as TGTGCCAGCAGCCTCAGGAAATATGGCTACACCTTC. The encoded protein is CASSLRKYGYTF.

The chain links TRBV6-1 to TRBJ1-1; 10 bases match TRBD1. CDR3 length equals 15 residues. Germline CDR1 and CDR2: MNHNS and SASEGT. The junction had 6 bases not matched to a gene; V was cut back by 5 bases and J by 3 bases. This CDR3 is CASSSQTGGYTEAFF. The CDR3, as DNA: TGTGCCAGCAGTTCACAGACAGGGGGCTACACTGAAGCTTTCTTT.

In its sample, this clone was seen once. The chain carries TRBV6-5 and TRBJ2-7; D gene ambiguous. CDR1 and CDR2 from the germline V gene are MNHEY and SVGAGI. This CDR3 has 15 residues. Between the trimmed V and J ends, which lost 0 bases and 4 bases, there was a span of 13 bases. CDR3 loop: CASSYSKAVEYEQYF. The CDR3 DNA is TGTGCCAGCAGTTACTCGAAGGCGGTAGAATACGAGCAGTACTTC.

V is TRBV2 and J is TRBJ2-7, with 10 bases identical to TRBD1. J was trimmed by 2 bases and V by 1 base; bases with no gene match: 5. The CDR3 sequence is 16 residues long. Germline-derived CDR1 and CDR2 are SNHLY and FYNNEI. CDR3 sequence: CASSEETGTGAYEQYF. Written as DNA, the CDR3 is TGTGCCAGCAGTGAAGAGACCGGGACAGGGGCCTACGAGCAGTACTTC.

The chain recombines TRBV30 with TRBJ1-2; 8 positions match TRBD1. The CDR3 length is 13 residues. The V segment lost 3 bases and the J segment 5 bases; nucleotides outside the gene matches: 5. CDR1 is GTSNPN, CDR2 SVGIG, per germline (reference sequence). CDR3 residues: CAWSRTGNYGYTF. In DNA, the CDR3 is TGTGCCTGGAGCCGGACAGGGAATTATGGCTACACCTTC.